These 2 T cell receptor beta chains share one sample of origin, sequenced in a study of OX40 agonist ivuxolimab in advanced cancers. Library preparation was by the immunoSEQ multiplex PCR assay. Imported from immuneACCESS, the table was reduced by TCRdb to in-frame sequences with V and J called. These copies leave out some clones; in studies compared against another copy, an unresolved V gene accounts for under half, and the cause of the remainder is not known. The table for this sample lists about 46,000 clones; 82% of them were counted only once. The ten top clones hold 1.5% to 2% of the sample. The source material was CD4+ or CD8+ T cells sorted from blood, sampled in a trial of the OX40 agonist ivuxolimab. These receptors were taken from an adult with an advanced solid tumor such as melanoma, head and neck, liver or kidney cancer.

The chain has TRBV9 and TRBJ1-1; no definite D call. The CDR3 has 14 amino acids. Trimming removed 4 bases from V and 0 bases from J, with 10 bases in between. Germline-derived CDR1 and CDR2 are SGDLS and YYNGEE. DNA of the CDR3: TGTGCCAGCAGCCCCGAGACATTGAACACTGAAGCTTTCTTT. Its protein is CASSPETLNTEAFF. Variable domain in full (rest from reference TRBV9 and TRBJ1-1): DSGVTQTPKHLITATGQRVTLRCSPRSGDLSVYWYQQSLDQGLQFLIQYYNGEERAKGNILERFSAQQFPDLHSELNLSSLELGDSALYFCASSPETLNTEAFFGQGTRLTVV.

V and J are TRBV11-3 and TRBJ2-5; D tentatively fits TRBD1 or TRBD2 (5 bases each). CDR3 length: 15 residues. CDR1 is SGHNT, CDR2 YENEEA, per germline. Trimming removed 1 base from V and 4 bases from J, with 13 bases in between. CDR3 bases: TGTGCCAGCAGCTTAGGTTTCCGGGACGGAGAGACCCAGTACTTC. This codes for CASSLGFRDGETQYF.